This T cell receptor (beta chain) was documented in a study of OX40 agonist ivuxolimab in advanced cancers. The sample holds a few counts of this clone. The CDR3 loop spans 14 amino acids. V was pared by 4 bases and J by 6 bases, with 12 bases between. CDR1 and CDR2 from the germline V gene are SGHAT and FQNNGV. Some clones are missing from TCRdb's copy, which holds only in-frame ones; the method was immunoSEQ multiplex PCR. The sample holds 90,000 to 95,000 clones; 70% to 90% are singletons and the top ten take about 4.7%. This clonotype was sampled from an adult with an advanced solid tumor such as melanoma, head and neck, liver or kidney cancer. Sample: CD4+ or CD8+ T cells sorted from blood, taken in a trial of the OX40 agonist ivuxolimab. The J gene is TRBJ1-4, the V gene TRBV11-2; D may be TRBD1 (5 bases). CDR3 loop: CASSWTRGYEKLFF. Here the CDR3 DNA reads TGTGCCAGCAGCTGGACACGGGGGTATGAAAAACTGTTTTTT.